The TCR beta chain described here comes from a study of blood T cell repertoires in COVID-19. Profiled with immunoSEQ multiplex PCR; TCRdb holds only in-frame clones, not every one. The sample consists of 140,000 to 150,000 clones, around 89% of them appearing once. Germline CDR1 and CDR2: MDHEN and SYDVKM. V was cut by 0 bases and J by 4 bases, with 15 bases left in between. The CDR3 extends over 16 amino acids. The source is a man in his sixties with active or convalescent COVID-19. Sequenced sample: peripheral blood. J is TRBJ1-1 and V is TRBV28; D is uncertain. CDR3: CASSLWGRVGGTEAFF. As DNA, the CDR3 is TGTGCCAGCAGTTTATGGGGGAGGGTTGGAGGCACTGAAGCTTTCTTT.